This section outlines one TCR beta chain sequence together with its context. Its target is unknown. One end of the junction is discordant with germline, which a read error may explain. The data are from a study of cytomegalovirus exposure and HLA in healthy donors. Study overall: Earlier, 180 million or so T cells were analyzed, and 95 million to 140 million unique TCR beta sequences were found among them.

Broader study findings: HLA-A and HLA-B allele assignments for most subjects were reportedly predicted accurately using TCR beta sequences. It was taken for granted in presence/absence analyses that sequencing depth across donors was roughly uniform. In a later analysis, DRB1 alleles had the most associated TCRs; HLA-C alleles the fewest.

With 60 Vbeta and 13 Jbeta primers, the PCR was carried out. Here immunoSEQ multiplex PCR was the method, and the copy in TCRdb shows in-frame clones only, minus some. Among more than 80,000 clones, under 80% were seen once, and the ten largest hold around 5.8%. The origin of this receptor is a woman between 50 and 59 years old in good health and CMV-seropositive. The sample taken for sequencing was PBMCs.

In DNA form, the CDR3 reads TGTTCCAGCAGCTTTCCGGGACAGATCAATTCACCCCTCCACTTT. Translation: CSSSFPGQINSPLHF. The chain employs TRBV7-9 and TRBJ1-6, with 7 bases aligning to TRBD1. CDR3 size: 15 residues. The germline V gene has CDR1 SEHNR and CDR2 FQNEAQ (reference sequence).